This T cell receptor beta chain was retrieved from a study of shared T cell receptors in the human thymus. The repertoire was sequenced with immunoSEQ multiplex PCR; TCRdb's copy has only in-frame clones and lacks some. The repertoire has just under 550,000 clones, more than 75% of them found once; the top ten carry about 0.014%. The data were also submitted as part of a second study, on human thymus T cells.

The sequenced material came from thymocytes. The TCR comes from a boy under three years old with a congenital heart defect.

CDR3 nucleotides: TGTGCCAGCAGCACGGACAGGGCACCGAACACTGAAGCTTTCTTT. Translating gives CASSTDRAPNTEAFF. The chain recombines TRBV6-1 with TRBJ1-1; 8 nucleotides agree with TRBD1. V lost 6 bases and J lost 1; bases outside the gene matches: 7. This CDR3 comprises 15 residues. Germline V gene data show CDR1 as MNHNS and CDR2 as SASEGT.